This TCR beta chain was retrieved from a study of T cell repertoires in cytomegalovirus infection. Study observations and caveats: CMV-specific TCR beta clonotypes restricted by HLA-C were the ones dominating the ex vivo response.

This clonotype occurred a few times. The antigen is not known. There are 13 residues in the CDR3. Germline assignment: CDR1 SGHDT and CDR2 YYEEEE. Trimming at V came to 4 bases and at J to 5 bases, leaving 5 bases not matched to a gene. TCRdb called the reads again in MiXCR, with one record for every CDR3 protein. The data show about 740,000 distinct CDR3 sequences, approximately 40% seen once. The chain uses TRBV5-6 and TRBJ2-5; 7 bases map to TRBD1. The source of this sequence is a human donor in good health (CMV status not recorded). Some clones in this sample may be carry-over from other donors' samples. Sequencing was carried out using PBMCs. The chain's CDR3 is CASSKDRAETQYF. In nucleotides, the CDR3 is TGTGCCAGCAGCAAAGACAGGGCGGAGACCCAGTACTTC.